Listed here is a single T cell receptor beta chain. This entry belongs to a study of technical replicates of blood from a handful of donors. The CDR3 loop spans 12 amino acids. Per the germline V gene, CDR1 is WNHNN and CDR2 is SYGVQD (reference sequence). V lost 8 bases, J lost 1 base, and 2 bases stayed unmatched. Method: immunoSEQ multiplex PCR; TCRdb's copy keeps in-frame clones and lacks some. There are tens of thousands of clones in the sample; around 93% occur only once, and about 0.23% lies in the top ten. The sequencing input was T cells isolated from PBMCs. This rearrangement joins TRBV10-1 to TRBJ2-7; 7 bases match TRBD2. This clonotype was obtained from a human donor in good health. CDR3 sequence reads: CASSSGSYEQYF. The CDR3 DNA follows: TGCGCCAGCTCTAGCGGTTCCTACGAGCAGTACTTC.